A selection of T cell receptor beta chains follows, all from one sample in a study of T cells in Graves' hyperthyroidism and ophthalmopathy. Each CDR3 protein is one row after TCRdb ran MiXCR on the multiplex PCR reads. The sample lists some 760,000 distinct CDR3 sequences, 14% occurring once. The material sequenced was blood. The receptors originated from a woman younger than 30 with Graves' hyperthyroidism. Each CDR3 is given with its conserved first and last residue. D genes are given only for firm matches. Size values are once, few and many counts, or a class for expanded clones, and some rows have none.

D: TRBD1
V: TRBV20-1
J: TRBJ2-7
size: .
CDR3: CSASASRGRDEQYF
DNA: TGCAGTGCTAGTGCTAGCAGGGGGCGGGACGAGCAGTACTTC

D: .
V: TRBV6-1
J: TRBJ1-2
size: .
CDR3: CASTTPRVYGYTF
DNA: TGTGCCAGCACCACCCCGAGGGTCTATGGCTACACCTTC

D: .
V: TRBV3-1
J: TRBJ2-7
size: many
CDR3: CASSQAGGVTYEQYF
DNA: TGTGCCAGCAGCCAAGCTGGAGGGGTCACCTACGAGCAGTACTTC

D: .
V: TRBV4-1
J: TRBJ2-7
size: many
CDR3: CASSQANSYEQYF
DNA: TGTGCCAGCAGCCAAGCAAACTCCTACGAGCAGTACTTC

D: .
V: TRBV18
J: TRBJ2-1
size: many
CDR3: CASSPGSRVKNEQFF
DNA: TGTGCCAGCTCACCAGGTAGTCGGGTCAAGAATGAGCAGTTCTTC

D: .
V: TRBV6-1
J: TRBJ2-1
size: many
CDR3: CASSEALLGSYNEQFF
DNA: TGTGCCAGCAGTGAAGCGCTTCTGGGTTCCTACAATGAGCAGTTCTTC

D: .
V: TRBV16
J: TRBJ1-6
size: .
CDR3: CASSQSATSYNSPLHF
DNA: TGTGCCAGCAGCCAATCGGCCACCTCCTATAATTCACCCCTCCACTTT

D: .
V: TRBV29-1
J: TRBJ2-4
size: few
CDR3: CSVEVPNIQYF
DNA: TGCAGCGTTGAAGTTCCGAACATTCAGTACTTC

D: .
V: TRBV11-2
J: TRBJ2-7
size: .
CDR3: CASSQTTSYEQYF
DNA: TGTGCCAGCAGCCAAACGACTAGCTACGAGCAGTACTTC

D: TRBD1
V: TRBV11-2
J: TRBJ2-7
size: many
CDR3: CASSPETGGVYEQYF
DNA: TGTGCCAGCAGCCCAGAGACAGGGGGCGTCTACGAGCAGTACTTC

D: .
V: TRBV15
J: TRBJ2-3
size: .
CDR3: CATSSLPTDTQYF
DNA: TGTGCCACCTCTAGCCTACCCACAGATACGCAGTATTTT

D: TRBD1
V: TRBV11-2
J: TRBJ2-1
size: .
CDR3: CASSSTLVRGLNEQFF
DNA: TGTGCCAGCAGCTCAACATTGGTCAGGGGGTTGAATGAGCAGTTCTTC

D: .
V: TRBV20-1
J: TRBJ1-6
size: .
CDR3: CSANIRNSPLHF
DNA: TGCAGTGCTAATATCAGGAATTCACCCCTCCACTTT

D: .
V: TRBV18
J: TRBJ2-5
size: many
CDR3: CASSHLLQETQYF
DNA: TGTGCCAGCTCACATCTACTACAAGAGACCCAGTACTTC

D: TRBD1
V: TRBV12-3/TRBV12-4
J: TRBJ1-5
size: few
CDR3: CASSFSKTGSQPQHF
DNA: TGTGCCAGCAGTTTCAGTAAGACAGGGTCTCAGCCCCAGCATTTT

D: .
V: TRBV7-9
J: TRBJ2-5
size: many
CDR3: CASSSGGARETQYF
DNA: TGTGCCAGCAGCTCCGGGGGCGCGAGGGAGACCCAGTACTTC

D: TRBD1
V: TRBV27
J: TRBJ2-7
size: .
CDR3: CASRKTGGLYEQYF
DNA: TGTGCCAGCAGAAAGACAGGGGGCCTCTACGAGCAGTACTTC

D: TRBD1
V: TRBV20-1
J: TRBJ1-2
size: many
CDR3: CSAWDRVNYGYTF
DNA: TGCAGTGCTTGGGACAGGGTTAACTATGGCTACACCTTC

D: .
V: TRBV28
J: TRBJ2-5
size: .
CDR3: CASRIKSGLSYF
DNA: TGTGCCAGCAGGATAAAATCAGGGTTGTCGTACTTC

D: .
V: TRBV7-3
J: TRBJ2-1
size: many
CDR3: CASSLGSLGNEQFF
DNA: TGTGCCAGCAGCTTAGGATCCCTTGGGAATGAGCAGTTCTTC

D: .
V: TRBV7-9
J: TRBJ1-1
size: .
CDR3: CASSLSGGANTEAFF
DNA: TGTGCCAGCAGCTTAAGTGGGGGGGCGAACACTGAAGCTTTCTTT

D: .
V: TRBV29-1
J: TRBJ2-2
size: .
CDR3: CSVAGSGILAGELFF
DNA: TGCAGCGTTGCAGGGTCAGGGATTTTAGCCGGGGAGCTGTTTTTT